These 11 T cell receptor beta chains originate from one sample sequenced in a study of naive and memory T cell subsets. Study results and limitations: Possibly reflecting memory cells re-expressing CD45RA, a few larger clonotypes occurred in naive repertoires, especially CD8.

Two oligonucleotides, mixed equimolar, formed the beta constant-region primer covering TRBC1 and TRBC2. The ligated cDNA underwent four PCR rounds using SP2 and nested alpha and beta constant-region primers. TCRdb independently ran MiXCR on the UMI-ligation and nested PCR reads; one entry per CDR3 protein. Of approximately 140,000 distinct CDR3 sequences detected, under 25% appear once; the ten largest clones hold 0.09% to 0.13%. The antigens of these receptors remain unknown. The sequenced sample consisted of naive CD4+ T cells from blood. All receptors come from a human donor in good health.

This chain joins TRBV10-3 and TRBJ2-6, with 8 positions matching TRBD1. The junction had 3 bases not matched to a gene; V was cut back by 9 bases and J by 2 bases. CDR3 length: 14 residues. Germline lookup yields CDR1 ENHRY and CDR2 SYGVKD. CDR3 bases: TGTGCCATTAGCAGGGGGCCTGGGGCCAACGTCCTGACTTTC. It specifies CAISRGPGANVLTF.

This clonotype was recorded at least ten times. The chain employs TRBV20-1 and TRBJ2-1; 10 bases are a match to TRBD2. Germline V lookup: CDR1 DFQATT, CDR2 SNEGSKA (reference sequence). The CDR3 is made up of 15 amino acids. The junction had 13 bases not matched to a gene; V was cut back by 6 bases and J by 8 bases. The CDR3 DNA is TGCAGTGCCCGACCGAGCGGGAGGGCCTTGGATGAGCAGTTCTTC. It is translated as CSARPSGRALDEQFF.

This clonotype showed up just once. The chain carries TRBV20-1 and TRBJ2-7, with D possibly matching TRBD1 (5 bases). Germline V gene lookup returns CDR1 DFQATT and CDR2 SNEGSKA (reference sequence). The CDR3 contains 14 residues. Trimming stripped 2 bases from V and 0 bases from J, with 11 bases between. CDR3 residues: CSARQDIRSYEQYF. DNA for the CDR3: TGCAGTGCTAGACAGGACATCCGCTCCTACGAGCAGTACTTC.

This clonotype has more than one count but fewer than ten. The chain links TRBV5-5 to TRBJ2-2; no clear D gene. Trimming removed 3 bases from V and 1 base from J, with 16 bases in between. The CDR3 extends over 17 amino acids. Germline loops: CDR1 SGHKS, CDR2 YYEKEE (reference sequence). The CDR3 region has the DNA TGTGCCAGCAGCTCAGGCGTTGTGATTCGGAACACCGGGGAGCTGTTTTTT. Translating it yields CASSSGVVIRNTGELFF.

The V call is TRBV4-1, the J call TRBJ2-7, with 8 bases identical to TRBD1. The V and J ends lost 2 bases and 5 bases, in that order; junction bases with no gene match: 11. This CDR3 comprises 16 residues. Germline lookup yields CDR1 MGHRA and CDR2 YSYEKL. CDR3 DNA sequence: TGCGCCAGCAGCCAATCTATTTGGACAGGGTCCAACGAGCAGTACTTC. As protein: CASSQSIWTGSNEQYF.

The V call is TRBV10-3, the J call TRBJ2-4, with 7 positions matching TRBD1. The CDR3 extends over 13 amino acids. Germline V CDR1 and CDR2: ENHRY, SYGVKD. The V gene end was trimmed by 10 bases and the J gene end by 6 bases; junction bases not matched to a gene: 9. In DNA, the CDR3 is TGTGCCAGTGGGACAGCAAACGGAAACATTCAGTACTTC. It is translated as CASGTANGNIQYF.

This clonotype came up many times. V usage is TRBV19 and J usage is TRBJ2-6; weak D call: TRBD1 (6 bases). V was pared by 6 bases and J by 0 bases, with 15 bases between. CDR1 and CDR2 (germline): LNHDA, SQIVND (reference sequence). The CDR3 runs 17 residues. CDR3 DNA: TGTGCCAGTAGCCCGGACAGATATTTCTCTGGGGCCAACGTCCTGACTTTC. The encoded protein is CASSPDRYFSGANVLTF.

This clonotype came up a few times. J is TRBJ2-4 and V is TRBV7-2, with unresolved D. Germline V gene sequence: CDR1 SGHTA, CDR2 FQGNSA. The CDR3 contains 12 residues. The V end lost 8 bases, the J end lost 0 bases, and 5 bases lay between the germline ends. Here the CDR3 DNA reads TGTGCCAGCGGGGAAGCCAAAAACATTCAGTACTTC. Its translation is CASGEAKNIQYF.

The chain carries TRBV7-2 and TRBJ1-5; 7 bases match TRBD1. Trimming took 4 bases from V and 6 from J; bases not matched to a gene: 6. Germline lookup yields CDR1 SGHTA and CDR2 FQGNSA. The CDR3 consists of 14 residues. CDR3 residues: CASSYRGGGQPQHF. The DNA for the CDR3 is TGTGCCAGCAGCTACAGGGGTGGGGGTCAGCCCCAGCATTTT.

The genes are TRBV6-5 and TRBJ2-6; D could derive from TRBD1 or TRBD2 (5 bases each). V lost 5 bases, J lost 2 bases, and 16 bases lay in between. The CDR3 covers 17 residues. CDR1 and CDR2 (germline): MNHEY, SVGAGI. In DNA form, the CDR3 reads TGTGCCAGCAGTCGTAATCAGGGAGCCACTGGGGCCAACGTCCTGACTTTC. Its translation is CASSRNQGATGANVLTF.

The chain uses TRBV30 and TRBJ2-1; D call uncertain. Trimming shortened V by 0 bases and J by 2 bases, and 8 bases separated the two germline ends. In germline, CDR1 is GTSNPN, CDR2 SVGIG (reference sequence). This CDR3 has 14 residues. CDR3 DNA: TGTGCCTGGAGTGTCAGCCGGACCTACAATGAGCAGTTCTTC. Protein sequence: CAWSVSRTYNEQFF.